The 7 T cell receptor beta chains reported below all come from one sample, sequenced in a study of T cell repertoires in cytomegalovirus infection. MiXCR, run by TCRdb on the reads, gives a single entry per CDR3 protein. The table includes 150,000 or so distinct CDR3 sequences, 20% to 30% detected once. Sequencing used PBMCs. The receptors were sampled from a human donor in good health (CMV status not recorded). Some clones in this sample may be carry-over from other donors' samples.

This clonotype was counted a few times. This chain links TRBV2 with TRBJ1-1, with D hard to call. This CDR3 contains 13 residues. Germline lookup yields CDR1 SNHLY and CDR2 FYNNEI. V shed 2 bases and J shed 1 base, with 5 bases lying between them. The CDR3 reads CASSENKNTEAFF. In DNA form, the CDR3 reads TGTGCCAGCAGTGAAAACAAGAACACTGAAGCTTTCTTT. The full variable domain, completed using reference TRBV2 and TRBJ1-1, is EPEVTQTPSHQVTQMGQEVILRCVPISNHLYFYWYRQILGQKVEFLVSFYNNEISEKSEIFDDQFSVERPDGSNFTLKIRSTKLEDSAMYFCASSENKNTEAFFGQGTRLTVV.

This clonotype was seen a few times. The V call is TRBV6-6, the J call TRBJ1-5; the D gene is possibly TRBD1 (5 bases). Per germline, CDR1 MNHNY and CDR2 SVGAGI (reference sequence). The V end was cut by 11 bases, the J end by 6 bases, with 20 bases between. This CDR3 contains 14 residues. CDR3 protein: CAARRGPEFQPQHF. For the CDR3, the DNA is TGTGCCGCGAGGAGGGGCCCTGAGTTTCAGCCCCAGCATTTT.

This clonotype was picked up a small number of times. CDR3: CAWARQGAGYNEQFF. CDR3 DNA: TGTGCCTGGGCTCGACAGGGGGCAGGGTACAATGAGCAGTTCTTC. V and J are TRBV30 and TRBJ2-1; 10 nucleotides match TRBD1. Germline V gene data show CDR1 as GTSNPN and CDR2 as SVGIG (reference sequence). Germline trimming cut 5 bases from V and 4 bases from J; bases unmatched to any gene: 8. The CDR3 consists of 15 residues.

This clonotype was detected ten times or more. The rearrangement uses TRBV2 and TRBJ2-7, with D possibly being TRBD1 (6 bases). Trimming took 5 bases from V and 4 from J, leaving 15 bases between them. The CDR3 length is 14 residues. The V gene's germline CDR1 is SNHLY and CDR2 FYNNEI. Written as DNA, the CDR3 is TGTGCCAGCAGTAGGGGGTTCGGGCGGTACGAGCAGTACTTC. Translating gives CASSRGFGRYEQYF.

The rearrangement joins TRBV12-3 or TRBV12-4 to TRBJ1-2; weak D call: TRBD1 (5 bases). V was cut by 6 bases and J by 0 bases, with 11 bases left in between. The CDR3 runs 14 residues. CDR3 in amino acids: CASSDRAPNYGYTF. CDR3 bases: TGTGCCAGCAGCGACAGAGCCCCTAACTATGGCTACACCTTC.

This clonotype came up many times. V gene TRBV12-3 or TRBV12-4 combines with J gene TRBJ2-7; D gene uncertain. V dropped 3 bases and J dropped 3 bases, with 6 bases sitting between them. This CDR3 has 12 amino acids. This chain's CDR3 is CASSFWGYEQYF. The CDR3 DNA is TGTGCCAGCAGTTTTTGGGGCTACGAGCAGTACTTC.

The sample holds a few counts of this clonotype. The rearrangement joins TRBV12-3 or TRBV12-4 to TRBJ2-7; 8 bases align to TRBD1. The CDR3 sequence is 15 residues long. V shed 3 bases, J shed 3 bases, and the junction held 7 bases outside the gene matches. CDR3 residues: CASSFRTGPDYEQYF. The CDR3 DNA is TGTGCCAGCAGTTTTAGGACAGGGCCTGACTACGAGCAGTACTTC.